The clone carrying this TCR beta chain was counted ten times or more. Its specificity is not known. The read finishes 3 residues shy of the CDR3 end, and the germline J gene is used to complete it. This record belongs to a study of T cell clonality in common variable immunodeficiency. The germline CDR1 and CDR2 sequences are DFQATT and SNEGSKA (reference sequence). Trimming at V came to 1 base and at J to 4 bases, leaving 2 bases not matched to a gene. The CDR3 totals 15 residues. Clones were sequenced by immunoSEQ multiplex PCR, and TCRdb holds only the in-frame ones, with some missing. Singletons are absent from the sample, which has about 19,000 clones. For at least one year, all CVID subjects received replacement immunoglobulin. Study results and caveats: Reportedly, TCR beta sequences from common variable immunodeficiency showed fewer deletions and N-nucleotide insertions.

The material sequenced was peripheral blood mononuclear cells. The receptor's source is a human donor with common variable immunodeficiency. The chain recombines TRBV20-1 with TRBJ1-6, with 9 bases fitting TRBD1. CDR3 bases read: TGCAGTGCTAGAGTGGGACAGGGATATAATTCACCC. Protein sequence: CSARVGQGYNSP. The full-length CDR3 reads as CSARVGQGYNSPLHF.